The present entry profiles one TCR beta chain with its context. The source of the sample is a study of blood T cell repertoires in COVID-19. Study in general: Sites in the United States, Italy and Spain provided acute and convalescent COVID-19 samples.

V gave up 1 base and J gave up 5 bases; unmatched junction bases: 9. The CDR3 loop spans 16 amino acids. Per germline, CDR1 SGHVS and CDR2 FQNEAQ. In the original processing: Amplification from reference gene primers served as the basis for estimated nucleated cell counts. TCRdb keeps only in-frame clones here, not all; method: immunoSEQ multiplex PCR. That table supplies the V and J calls and clone size; D and trimming were determined from the DNA. The profile shows roughly 100,000 clones, 80% to 90% of them singletons. The chain has TRBV7-8 and TRBJ2-5; TRBD1 agrees at 8 bases. The sequence came from a woman aged 80 or over with active COVID-19. The specimen was peripheral blood. CDR3 amino acids: CASSLGQGARWETQYF. DNA of the CDR3: TGTGCCAGCAGCTTAGGGCAGGGGGCGAGATGGGAGACCCAGTACTTC.